The subject of this entry is one TCR beta chain. Its antigen is unidentified. Trimming removed 0 bases from V and 5 bases from J; junction bases left unmatched: 6. Germline V CDR1 and CDR2: LGHNA, YSLEER. This CDR3 comprises 15 residues. The data originate from a study of response to subunit inactivated influenza vaccine. Whole-study findings and limits: Authors suggested few new T cells are recruited by each seasonal influenza vaccination.

TCRdb reprocessed the RT-PCR reads with MiXCR, giving one entry per CDR3 protein. The sample lists 490,000 or so distinct CDR3 sequences, 6.5% to 8% occurring once. The chain couples TRBV4-3 to TRBJ2-5; the match to TRBD2 covers 7 bases. The sample was PBMCs from blood, taken around 25 months after vaccination. The clonotype comes from a man aged 45 to 75 who received an inactivated influenza vaccine. The CDR3 DNA sequence: TGCGCCAGCAGCCAAGAAGCCGGGAGGATGGAGACCCAGTACTTC. It codes for CASSQEAGRMETQYF.